A selection of T cell receptor beta chains follows, all from one sample in a study of cytomegalovirus exposure and HLA in healthy donors. The data were produced by immunoSEQ multiplex PCR, yet TCRdb's version contains in-frame clones alone and is incomplete. The sample includes under 400,000 clones, approximately 86% of them seen just once. The sequenced material came from PBMCs. These receptors were taken from a man between 25 and 39 years old in good health and CMV-seronegative. Each CDR3 is given with its conserved first and last residue. D genes are given only for firm matches. Expanded clones are given a class, and other clones once, few, many or no size at all.

d_call	clone_size	v_call	j_call	cdr3_aa	cdr3_nt
TRBD1	.	TRBV5-5	TRBJ1-6	CASSSTGAVGSPLHF	TGTGCCAGCAGCTCCACAGGGGCTGTCGGTTCACCCCTCCACTTT
.	.	TRBV18	TRBJ1-1	CASSPAIYTEAFF	TGTGCCAGCTCCCCCGCGATTTACACTGAAGCTTTCTTT
TRBD1	.	TRBV9	TRBJ1-2	CASSVGQGDPNYGYTF	TGTGCCAGCAGCGTAGGGCAGGGGGACCCTAACTATGGCTACACCTTC
.	.	TRBV18	TRBJ1-4	CASSRRQDGAHILFF	TGTGCCAGCTCACGCCGACAGGATGGGGCCCACATTTTGTTTTTT
TRBD1	once	TRBV6-1	TRBJ1-2	CATDRGTYGYTF	TGTGCCACCGACAGGGGGACCTATGGCTACACCTTC
.	.	TRBV6-5	TRBJ1-3	CASSYSVTGAGNTIYF	TGTGCCAGCAGTTACTCTGTGACCGGGGCTGGAAACACCATATATTTT
TRBD2	few	TRBV2	TRBJ2-3	CASGLAVSTDTQYF	TGTGCCAGTGGACTAGCGGTTAGCACAGATACGCAGTATTTT
.	.	TRBV2	TRBJ2-1	CASSSSSYNEQFF	TGTGCCAGCAGTTCTAGCTCCTACAATGAGCAGTTCTTC
TRBD1	.	TRBV28	TRBJ2-7	CASRSSGTATYEQYF	TGTGCCAGCAGATCCTCCGGGACAGCTACCTACGAGCAGTACTTC
TRBD1	.	TRBV6-4	TRBJ1-2	CASNGQEGDGYTF	TGTGCCAGCAATGGACAGGAGGGGGACGGCTACACCTTC
TRBD2	.	TRBV9	TRBJ2-3	CASSPSERGASTDTQYF	TGTGCCAGCAGCCCCTCGGAGCGGGGGGCCAGCACAGATACGCAGTATTTT
.	.	TRBV7-6	TRBJ2-1	CASSSLAHYNEQFF	TGTGCCAGCAGCTCCCTAGCGCACTACAATGAGCAGTTCTTC
.	once	TRBV19	TRBJ2-6	CASNPHPGVGANVLTF	TGTGCCAGTAATCCCCATCCGGGGGTAGGGGCCAACGTCCTGACTTTC
.	.	TRBV5-4	TRBJ1-6	CASSLGPGDGSYNSPLHF	TGTGCCAGCAGCTTGGGGCCAGGGGACGGCTCCTATAATTCACCCCTCCACTTT
.	.	TRBV4-1	TRBJ2-3	CASSQTSISTDTQYF	TGCGCCAGCAGCCAAACTAGCATCAGCACAGATACGCAGTATTTT
TRBD1	.	TRBV6-4	TRBJ1-2	CASSDSRQGVPGYTF	TGTGCCAGCAGTGACTCGAGACAGGGGGTTCCTGGCTACACCTTC
TRBD1	.	TRBV2	TRBJ1-4	CASRAGTGDEKLFF	TGTGCCAGCAGAGCCGGGACAGGGGATGAAAAACTGTTTTTT
TRBD2	.	TRBV6-5	TRBJ2-1	CASSKTAGMIDEQFF	TGTGCCAGCAGTAAAACAGCGGGGATGATCGATGAGCAGTTCTTC
TRBD1	.	TRBV5-6	TRBJ1-1	CASRGTANTEAFF	TGTGCCAGCAGGGGGACAGCGAACACTGAAGCTTTCTTT
TRBD1	once	TRBV6-1	TRBJ2-7	CASSEIGGQVTYEQYF	TGTGCCAGCAGTGAAATAGGGGGACAGGTAACCTACGAGCAGTACTTC
TRBD2	.	TRBV6-5	TRBJ2-3	CASSYLAGATDTQYF	TGTGCCAGCAGTTACTTAGCGGGAGCTACAGATACGCAGTATTTT
TRBD1	once	TRBV27	TRBJ2-2	CASSTPTGISTGELFF	TGTGCCAGCAGTACTCCGACAGGGATTTCTACCGGGGAGCTGTTTTTT
TRBD1	.	TRBV12-5	TRBJ2-2	CASGLGQGRFGELFF	TGTGCTAGTGGTTTAGGACAGGGGAGGTTCGGGGAGCTGTTTTTT
TRBD1	.	TRBV6-6	TRBJ1-2	CASSYSTRTGSYGYTF	TGTGCCAGCAGTTACTCGACCAGGACAGGGTCCTATGGCTACACCTTC
.	.	TRBV30	TRBJ1-1	CAWRGGEAFF	TGTGCCTGGAGGGGGGGGGAAGCTTTCTTT
.	.	TRBV18	TRBJ1-1	CASSPPGGNWAFF	TGTGCCAGCTCACCACCGGGGGGGAATTGGGCTTTCTTT